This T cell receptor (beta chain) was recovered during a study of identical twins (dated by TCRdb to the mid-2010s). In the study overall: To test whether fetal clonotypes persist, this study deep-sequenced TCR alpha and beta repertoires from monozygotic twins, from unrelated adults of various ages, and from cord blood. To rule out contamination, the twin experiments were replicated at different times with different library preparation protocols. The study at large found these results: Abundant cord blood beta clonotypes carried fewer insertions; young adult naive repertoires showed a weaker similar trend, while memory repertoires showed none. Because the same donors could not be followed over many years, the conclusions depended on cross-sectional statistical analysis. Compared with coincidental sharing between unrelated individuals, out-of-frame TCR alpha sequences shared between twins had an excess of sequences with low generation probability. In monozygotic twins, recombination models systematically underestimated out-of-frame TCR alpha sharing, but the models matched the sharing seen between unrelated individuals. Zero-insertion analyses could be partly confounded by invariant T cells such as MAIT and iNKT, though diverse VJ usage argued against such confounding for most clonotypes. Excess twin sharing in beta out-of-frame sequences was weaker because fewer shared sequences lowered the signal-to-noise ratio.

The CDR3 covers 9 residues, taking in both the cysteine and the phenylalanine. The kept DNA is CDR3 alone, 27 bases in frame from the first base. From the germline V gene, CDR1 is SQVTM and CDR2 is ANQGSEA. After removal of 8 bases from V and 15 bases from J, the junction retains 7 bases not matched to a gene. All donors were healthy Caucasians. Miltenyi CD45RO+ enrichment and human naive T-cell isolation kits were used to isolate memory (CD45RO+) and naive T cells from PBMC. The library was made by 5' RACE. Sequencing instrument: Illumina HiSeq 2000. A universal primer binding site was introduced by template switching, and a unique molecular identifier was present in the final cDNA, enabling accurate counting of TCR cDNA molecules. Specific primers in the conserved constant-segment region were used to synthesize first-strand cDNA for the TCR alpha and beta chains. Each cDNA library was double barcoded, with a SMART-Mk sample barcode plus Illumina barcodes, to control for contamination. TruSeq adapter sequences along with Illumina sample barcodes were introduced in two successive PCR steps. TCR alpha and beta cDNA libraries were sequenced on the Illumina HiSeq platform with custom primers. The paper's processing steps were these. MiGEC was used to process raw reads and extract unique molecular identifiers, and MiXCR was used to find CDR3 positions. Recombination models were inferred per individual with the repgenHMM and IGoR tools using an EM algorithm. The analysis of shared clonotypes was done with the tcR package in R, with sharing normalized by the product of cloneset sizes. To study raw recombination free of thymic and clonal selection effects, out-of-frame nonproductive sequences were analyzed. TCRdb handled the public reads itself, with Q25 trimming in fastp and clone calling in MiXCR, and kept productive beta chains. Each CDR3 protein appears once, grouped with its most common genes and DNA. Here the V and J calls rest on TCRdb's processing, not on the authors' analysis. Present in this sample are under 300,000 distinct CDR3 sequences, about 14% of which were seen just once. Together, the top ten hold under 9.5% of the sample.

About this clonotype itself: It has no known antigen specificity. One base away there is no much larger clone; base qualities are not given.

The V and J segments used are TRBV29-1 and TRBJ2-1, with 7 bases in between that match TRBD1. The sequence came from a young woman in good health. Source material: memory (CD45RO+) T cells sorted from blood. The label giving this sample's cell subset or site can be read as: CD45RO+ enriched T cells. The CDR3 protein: CSTGQAPFF. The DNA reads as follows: TGCAGCACTGGACAGGCGCCGTTCTTC.